Described below is a single T cell receptor (beta chain) sequence and its context. The time point is: pre-sensitization, week 0. The sample's treatment: therapeutic diphenylcyclopropenone sensitization with weekly scalp DPC. Alopecia patients deemed DPC-suitable, aged 18 to 70, excluding pregnancy. Attachment of unique molecular identifiers to individual cDNA molecules was performed in the library. From the RACE reads, TCRdb called clonotypes with MiXCR, one entry per CDR3 protein. The data show more than 250,000 distinct CDR3 sequences, approximately 8.6% seen once. The sample is drawn from a study of human T cells and chemical hapten exposure. Germline V gene lookup returns CDR1 SGHTA and CDR2 FQGNSA. The CDR3 sequence is 15 residues long. Trimming stripped 2 bases from V and 0 bases from J, with 10 bases between.

V and J are TRBV7-2 and TRBJ1-2; D is uncertain. Sequenced here: whole blood, sampled in connection with sensitization to the hapten diphenylcyclopropenone (DPC). This TCR was sampled from a woman in her forties with alopecia areata. Some clones in this sample may be carry-over from other donors' samples. CDR3 sequence: CASSLLVRANYGYTF. Written as DNA, the CDR3 is TGTGCCAGCAGCTTATTAGTCCGAGCTAACTATGGCTACACCTTC.